Detailed here is one T cell receptor beta chain. TCRdb's table, derived via immunoSEQ multiplex PCR, lists solely in-frame clones and lacks some. The sample yields roughly 200,000 clones, 80% to 85% seen once. The entry originates in a study of blood T cell repertoires in COVID-19. This CDR3 has 18 amino acids. Germline CDR1 reads LGHNA; CDR2 reads YNFKEQ. V was clipped by 1 base and J by 0 bases; unmatched bases: 6. This sequence originates from a man aged 50 to 60 with active or convalescent COVID-19. The specimen sequenced was peripheral blood. This chain links TRBV4-2 with TRBJ1-6; TRBD1 aligns across 7 bases. CDR3 in DNA: TGTGCCAGCAGCCAAGGTCGGGGACAGAGCTCCTATAATTCACCCCTCCACTTT. It translates to CASSQGRGQSSYNSPLHF.